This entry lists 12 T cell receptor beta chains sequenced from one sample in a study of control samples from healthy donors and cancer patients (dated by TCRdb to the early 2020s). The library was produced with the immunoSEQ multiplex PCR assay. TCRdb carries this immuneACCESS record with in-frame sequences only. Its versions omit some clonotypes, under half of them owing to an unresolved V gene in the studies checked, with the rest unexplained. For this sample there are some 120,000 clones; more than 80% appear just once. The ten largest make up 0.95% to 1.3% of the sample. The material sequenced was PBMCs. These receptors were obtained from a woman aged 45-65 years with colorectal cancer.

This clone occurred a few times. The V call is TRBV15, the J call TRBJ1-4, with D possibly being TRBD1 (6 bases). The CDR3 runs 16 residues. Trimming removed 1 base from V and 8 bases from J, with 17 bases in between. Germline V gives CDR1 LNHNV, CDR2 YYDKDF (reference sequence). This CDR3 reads CATSRGRTGLGEKLFF. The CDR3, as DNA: TGTGCCACCAGCAGAGGCCGAACAGGGTTGGGGGAAAAACTGTTTTTT.

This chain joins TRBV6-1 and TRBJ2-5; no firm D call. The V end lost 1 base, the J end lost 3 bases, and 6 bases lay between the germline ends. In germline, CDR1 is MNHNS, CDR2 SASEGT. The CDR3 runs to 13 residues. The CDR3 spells CASSEGWEETQYF. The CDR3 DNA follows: TGTGCCAGCAGTGAAGGCTGGGAAGAGACCCAGTACTTC.

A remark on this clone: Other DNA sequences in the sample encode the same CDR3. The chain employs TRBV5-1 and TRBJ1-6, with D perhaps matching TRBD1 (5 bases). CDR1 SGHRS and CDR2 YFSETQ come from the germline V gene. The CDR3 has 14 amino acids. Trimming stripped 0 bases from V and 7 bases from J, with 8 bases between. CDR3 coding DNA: TGCGCCAGCAGCTTGGTGGGGGGGAATTCACCCCTCCACTTT. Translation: CASSLVGGNSPLHF. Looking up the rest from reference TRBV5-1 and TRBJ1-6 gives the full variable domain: KAGVTQTPRYLIKTRGQQVTLSCSPISGHRSVSWYQQTPGQGLQFLFEYFSETQRNKGNFPGRFSGRQFSNSRSEMNVSTLELGDSALYLCASSLVGGNSPLHFGNGTRLTVT.

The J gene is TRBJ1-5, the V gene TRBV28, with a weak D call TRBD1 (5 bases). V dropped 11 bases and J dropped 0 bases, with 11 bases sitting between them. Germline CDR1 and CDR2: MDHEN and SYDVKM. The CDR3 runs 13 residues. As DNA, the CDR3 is TGTGCCCCCAACAGGCATAGCAATCAGCCCCAGCATTTT. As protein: CAPNRHSNQPQHF.

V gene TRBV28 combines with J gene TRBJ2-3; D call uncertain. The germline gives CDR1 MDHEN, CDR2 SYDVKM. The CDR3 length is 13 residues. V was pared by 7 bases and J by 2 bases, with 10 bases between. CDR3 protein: CASTVVLTDTQYF. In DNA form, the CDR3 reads TGTGCCAGCACCGTCGTCCTCACAGATACGCAGTATTTT. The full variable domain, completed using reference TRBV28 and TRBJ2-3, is DVKVTQSSRYLVKRTGEKVFLECVQDMDHENMFWYRQDPGLGLRLIYFSYDVKMKEKGDIPEGYSVSREKKERFSLILESASTNQTSMYLCASTVVLTDTQYFGPGTRLTVL.

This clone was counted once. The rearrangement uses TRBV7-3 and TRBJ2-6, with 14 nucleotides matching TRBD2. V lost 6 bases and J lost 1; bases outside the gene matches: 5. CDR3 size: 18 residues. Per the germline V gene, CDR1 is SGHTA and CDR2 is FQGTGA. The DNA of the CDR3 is TGTGCCAGCAGACATGGGACTAGCGGGAGTTCTGGGGCCAACGTCCTGACTTTC. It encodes CASRHGTSGSSGANVLTF.

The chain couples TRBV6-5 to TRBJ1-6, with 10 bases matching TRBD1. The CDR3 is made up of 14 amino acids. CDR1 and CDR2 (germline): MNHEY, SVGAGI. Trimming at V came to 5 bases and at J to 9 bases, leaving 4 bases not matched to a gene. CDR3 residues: CASSQTGGGSPLHF. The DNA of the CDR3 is TGTGCCAGCAGTCAGACAGGGGGCGGTTCACCCCTCCACTTT.

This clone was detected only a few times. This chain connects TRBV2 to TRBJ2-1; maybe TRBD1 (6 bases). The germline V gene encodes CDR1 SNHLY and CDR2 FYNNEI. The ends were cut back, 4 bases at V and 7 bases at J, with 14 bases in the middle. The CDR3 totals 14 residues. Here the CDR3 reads CASSGNRAWNEQFF. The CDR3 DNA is TGTGCCAGCAGTGGGAACAGGGCGTGGAATGAGCAGTTCTTC.

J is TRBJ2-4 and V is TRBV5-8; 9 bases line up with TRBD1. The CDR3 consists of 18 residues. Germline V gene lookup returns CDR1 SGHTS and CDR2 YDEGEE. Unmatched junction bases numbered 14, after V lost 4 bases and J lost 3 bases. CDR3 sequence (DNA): TGTGCCAGCAGCCCAGGGACAGGGTGGGGGTTTGGCAAAAACATTCAGTACTTC. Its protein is CASSPGTGWGFGKNIQYF.

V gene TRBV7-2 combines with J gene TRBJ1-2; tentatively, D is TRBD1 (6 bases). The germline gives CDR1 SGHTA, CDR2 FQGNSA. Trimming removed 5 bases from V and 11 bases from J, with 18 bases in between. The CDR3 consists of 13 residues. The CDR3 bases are TGTGCCAGCAGCAACACCACTCACAGGGATTACACCTTC. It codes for CASSNTTHRDYTF.

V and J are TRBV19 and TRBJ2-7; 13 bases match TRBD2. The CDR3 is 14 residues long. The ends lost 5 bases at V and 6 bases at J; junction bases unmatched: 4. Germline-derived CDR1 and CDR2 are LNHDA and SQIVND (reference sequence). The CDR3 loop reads CASSAGTSGVEQYF. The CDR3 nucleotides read TGTGCCAGTAGTGCCGGGACTAGCGGGGTCGAGCAGTACTTC. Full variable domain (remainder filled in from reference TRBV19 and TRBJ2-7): DGGITQSPKYLFRKEGQNVTLSCEQNLNHDAMYWYRQDPGQGLRLIYYSQIVNDFQKGDIAEGYSVSREKKESFPLTVTSAQKNPTAFYLCASSAGTSGVEQYFGPGTRLTVT.

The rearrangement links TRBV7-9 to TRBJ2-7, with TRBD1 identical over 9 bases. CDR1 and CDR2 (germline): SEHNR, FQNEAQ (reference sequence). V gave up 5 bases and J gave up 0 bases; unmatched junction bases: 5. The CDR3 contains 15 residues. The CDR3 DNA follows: TGTGCCAGCAGCACGATACAGGGGGCCTCCTACGAGCAGTACTTC. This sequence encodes CASSTIQGASYEQYF.